This entry is about one TCR beta chain. Its specificity is not known. The sample belongs to a study of cytomegalovirus exposure and HLA in healthy donors. The overall study: Of the donors genotyped, approximately 400 in all, 65% to 90% fell in the Caucasian-associated ancestry cluster. The study's findings and limits: More clonal expansion characterized HLA-associated TCR beta chains than equally common others in a later analysis.

It was with 60 Vbeta and 13 Jbeta primers that the PCR ran. Sequenced by immunoSEQ multiplex PCR; TCRdb stores in-frame clones only, minus some. The sample yields over 45,000 clones, around 82% seen once. This CDR3 is 15 amino acids long. Germline CDR1 reads SGHRS; CDR2 reads YFSETQ. V trimming: 2 bases; J trimming: 6 bases; junction bases outside the gene matches: 7. The material sequenced was PBMCs. The origin of this receptor is a female donor in good health and CMV-seronegative. V is TRBV5-1 and J is TRBJ2-3; 9 positions agree with TRBD2. CDR3 residues: CASSFGRGGGDTQYF. DNA of the CDR3: TGCGCCAGCAGCTTCGGGCGGGGGGGCGGGGATACGCAGTATTTT.